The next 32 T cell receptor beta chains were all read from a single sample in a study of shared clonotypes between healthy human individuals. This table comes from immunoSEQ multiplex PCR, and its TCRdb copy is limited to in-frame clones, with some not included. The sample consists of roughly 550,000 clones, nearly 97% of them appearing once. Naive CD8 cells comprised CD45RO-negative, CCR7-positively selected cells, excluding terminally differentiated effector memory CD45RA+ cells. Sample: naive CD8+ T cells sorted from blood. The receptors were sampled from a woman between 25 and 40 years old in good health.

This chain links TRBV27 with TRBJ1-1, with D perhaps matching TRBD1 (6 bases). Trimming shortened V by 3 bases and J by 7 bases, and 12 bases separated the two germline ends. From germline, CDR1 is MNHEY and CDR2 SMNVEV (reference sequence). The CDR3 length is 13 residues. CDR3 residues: CASSLYRVGEAFF. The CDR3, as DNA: TGTGCCAGCAGTTTGTACAGGGTGGGTGAAGCTTTCTTT.

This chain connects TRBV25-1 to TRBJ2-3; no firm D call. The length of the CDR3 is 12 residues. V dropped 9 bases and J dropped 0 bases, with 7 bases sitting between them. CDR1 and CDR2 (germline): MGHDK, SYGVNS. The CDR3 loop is CASADSTDTQYF. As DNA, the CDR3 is TGTGCCAGTGCGGACAGCACAGATACGCAGTATTTT. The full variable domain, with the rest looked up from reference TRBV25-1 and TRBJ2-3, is EADIYQTPRYLVIGTGKKITLECSQTMGHDKMYWYQQDPGMELHLIHYSYGVNSTEKGDLSSESTVSRIRTEHFPLTLESARPSHTSQYLCASADSTDTQYFGPGTRLTVL.

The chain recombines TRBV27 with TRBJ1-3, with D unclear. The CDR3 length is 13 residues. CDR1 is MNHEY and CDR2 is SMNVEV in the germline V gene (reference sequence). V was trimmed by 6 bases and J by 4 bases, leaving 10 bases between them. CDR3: CASREGGGNTIYF. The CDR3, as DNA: TGTGCCAGCAGGGAGGGCGGAGGAAACACCATATATTTT.

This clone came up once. The chain's CDR3 is CASSLYGAGYEQYF. CDR3 coding DNA: TGTGCCAGCAGTTTATACGGGGCCGGCTACGAGCAGTACTTC. V gene TRBV28 combines with J gene TRBJ2-7, with D perhaps TRBD1 or TRBD2 (5 bases each). This CDR3 comprises 14 residues. The V and J ends lost 1 base and 3 bases respectively, with 10 bases between them. Germline V CDR1 and CDR2: MDHEN, SYDVKM.

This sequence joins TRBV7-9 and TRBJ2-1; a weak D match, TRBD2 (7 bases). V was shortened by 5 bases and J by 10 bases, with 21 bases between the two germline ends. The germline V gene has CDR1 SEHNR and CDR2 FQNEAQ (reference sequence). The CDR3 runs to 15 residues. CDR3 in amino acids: CASSPGRPQTGEQFF. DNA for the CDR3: TGTGCCAGCAGCCCCGGGAGGCCCCAGACAGGAGAGCAGTTCTTC.

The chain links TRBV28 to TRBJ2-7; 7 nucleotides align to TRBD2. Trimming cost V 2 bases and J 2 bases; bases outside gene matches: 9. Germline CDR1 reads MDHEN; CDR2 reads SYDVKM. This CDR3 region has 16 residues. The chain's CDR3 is CASSLPPFREAYEQYF. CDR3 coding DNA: TGTGCCAGCAGTTTACCCCCCTTCCGGGAGGCCTACGAGCAGTACTTC.

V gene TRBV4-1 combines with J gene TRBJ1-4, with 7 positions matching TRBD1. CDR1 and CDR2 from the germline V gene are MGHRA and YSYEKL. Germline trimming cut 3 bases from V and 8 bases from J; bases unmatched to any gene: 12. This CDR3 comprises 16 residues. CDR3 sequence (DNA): TGCGCCAGCAGCCATACAGGGGAAGGGGTCGACGAAAAACTGTTTTTT. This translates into CASSHTGEGVDEKLFF.

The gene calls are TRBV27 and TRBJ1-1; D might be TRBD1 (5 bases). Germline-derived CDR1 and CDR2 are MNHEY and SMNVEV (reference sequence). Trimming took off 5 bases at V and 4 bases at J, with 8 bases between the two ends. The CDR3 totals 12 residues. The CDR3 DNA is TGTGCCAGCAGTCGAAGGGGCACTGAAGCTTTCTTT. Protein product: CASSRRGTEAFF.

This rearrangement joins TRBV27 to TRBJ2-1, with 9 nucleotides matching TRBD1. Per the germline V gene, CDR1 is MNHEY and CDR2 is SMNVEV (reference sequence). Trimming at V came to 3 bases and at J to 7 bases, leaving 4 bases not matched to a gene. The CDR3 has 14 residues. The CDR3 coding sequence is TGTGCCAGCAGTTTCACAGGGGGCCGGAATGAGCAGTTCTTC. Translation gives CASSFTGGRNEQFF.

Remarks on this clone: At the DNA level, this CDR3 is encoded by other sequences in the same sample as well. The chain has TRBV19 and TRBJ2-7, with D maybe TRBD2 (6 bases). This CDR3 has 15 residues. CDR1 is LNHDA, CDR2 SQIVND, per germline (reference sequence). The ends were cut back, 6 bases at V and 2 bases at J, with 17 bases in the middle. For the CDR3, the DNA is TGTGCCAGTAGCTTTGGGTTAGCGGAAACCTACGAGCAGTACTTC. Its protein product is CASSFGLAETYEQYF.

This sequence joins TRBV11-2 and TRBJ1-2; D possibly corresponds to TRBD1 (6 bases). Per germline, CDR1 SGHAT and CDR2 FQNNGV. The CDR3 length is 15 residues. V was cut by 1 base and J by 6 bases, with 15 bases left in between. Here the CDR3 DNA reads TGTGCCAGCAGCTTAGGGGACACCTATCTTAATGGCTACACCTTC. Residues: CASSLGDTYLNGYTF. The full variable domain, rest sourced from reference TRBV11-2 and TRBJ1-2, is EAGVAQSPRYKIIEKRQSVAFWCNPISGHATLYWYQQILGQGPKLLIQFQNNGVVDDSQLPKDRFSAERLKGVDSTLKIQPAKLEDSAVYLCASSLGDTYLNGYTFGSGTRLTVV.

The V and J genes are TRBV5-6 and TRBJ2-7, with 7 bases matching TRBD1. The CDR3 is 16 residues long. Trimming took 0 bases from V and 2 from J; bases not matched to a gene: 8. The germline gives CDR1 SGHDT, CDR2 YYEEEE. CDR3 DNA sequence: TGTGCCAGCAGCTTGGCCGAACAGGGGCGCACCTACGAGCAGTACTTC. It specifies CASSLAEQGRTYEQYF.

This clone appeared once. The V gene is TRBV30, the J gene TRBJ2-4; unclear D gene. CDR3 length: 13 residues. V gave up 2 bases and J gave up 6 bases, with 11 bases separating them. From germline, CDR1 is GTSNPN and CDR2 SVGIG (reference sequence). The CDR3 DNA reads TGTGCCTGGAGTACCCGGACGTTAAACATTCAGTACTTC. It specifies CAWSTRTLNIQYF.

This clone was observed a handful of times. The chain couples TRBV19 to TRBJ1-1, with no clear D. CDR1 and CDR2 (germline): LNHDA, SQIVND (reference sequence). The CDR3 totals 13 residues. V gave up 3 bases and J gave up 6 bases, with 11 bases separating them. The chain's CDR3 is CASSISTWPEAFF. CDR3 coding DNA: TGTGCCAGTAGTATCTCGACATGGCCTGAAGCTTTCTTT.

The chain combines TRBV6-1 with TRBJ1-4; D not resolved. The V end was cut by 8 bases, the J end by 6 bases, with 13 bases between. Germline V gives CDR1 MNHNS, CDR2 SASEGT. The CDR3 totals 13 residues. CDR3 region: CASVVRGDEKLFF. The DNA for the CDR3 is TGTGCCAGCGTGGTCCGTGGGGATGAAAAACTGTTTTTT.

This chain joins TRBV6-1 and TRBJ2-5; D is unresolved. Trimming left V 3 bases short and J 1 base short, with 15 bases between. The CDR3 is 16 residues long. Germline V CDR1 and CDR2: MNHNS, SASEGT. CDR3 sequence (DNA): TGTGCCAGCAGTGATTCCCCTCATCTTACCCAAGAGACCCAGTACTTC. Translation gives CASSDSPHLTQETQYF.

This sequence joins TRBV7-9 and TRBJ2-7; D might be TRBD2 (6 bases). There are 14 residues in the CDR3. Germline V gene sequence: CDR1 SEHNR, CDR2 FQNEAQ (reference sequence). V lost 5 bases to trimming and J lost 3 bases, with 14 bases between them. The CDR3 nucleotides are TGTGCCAGCAGCCTCCTTCGGGAGAACTACGAGCAGTACTTC. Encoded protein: CASSLLRENYEQYF.

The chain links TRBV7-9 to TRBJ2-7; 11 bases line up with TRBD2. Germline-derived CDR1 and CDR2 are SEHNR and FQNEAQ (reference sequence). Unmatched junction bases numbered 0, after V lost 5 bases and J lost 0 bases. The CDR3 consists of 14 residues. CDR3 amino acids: CASSGTSGSYEQYF. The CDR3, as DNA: TGTGCCAGCAGCGGGACTAGCGGCTCCTACGAGCAGTACTTC.

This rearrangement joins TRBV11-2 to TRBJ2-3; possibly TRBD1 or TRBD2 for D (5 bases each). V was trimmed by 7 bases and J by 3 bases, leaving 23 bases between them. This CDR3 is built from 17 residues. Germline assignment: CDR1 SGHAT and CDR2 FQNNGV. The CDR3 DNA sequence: TGTGCCAGCACCTTCCCCGGGGACCAGAGGGAAACAGATACGCAGTATTTT. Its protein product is CASTFPGDQRETDTQYF. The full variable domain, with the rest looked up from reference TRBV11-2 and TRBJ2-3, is EAGVAQSPRYKIIEKRQSVAFWCNPISGHATLYWYQQILGQGPKLLIQFQNNGVVDDSQLPKDRFSAERLKGVDSTLKIQPAKLEDSAVYLCASTFPGDQRETDTQYFGPGTRLTVL.

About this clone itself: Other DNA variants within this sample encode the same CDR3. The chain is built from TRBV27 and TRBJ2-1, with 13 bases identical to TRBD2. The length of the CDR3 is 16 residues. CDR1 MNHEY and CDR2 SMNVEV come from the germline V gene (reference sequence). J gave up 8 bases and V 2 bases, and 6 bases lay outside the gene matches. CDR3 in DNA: TGTGCCAGCAGTTTACTGGGGACTAGCGGGATCTATGAGCAGTTCTTC. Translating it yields CASSLLGTSGIYEQFF.

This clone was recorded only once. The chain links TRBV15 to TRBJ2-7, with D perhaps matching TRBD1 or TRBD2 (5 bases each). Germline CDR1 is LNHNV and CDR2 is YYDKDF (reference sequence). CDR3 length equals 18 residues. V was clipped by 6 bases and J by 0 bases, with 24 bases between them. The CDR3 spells CATSSGFNTGAFSYEQYF. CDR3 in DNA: TGTGCCACCAGTTCGGGCTTCAATACCGGGGCCTTCTCCTACGAGCAGTACTTC.

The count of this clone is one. CDR3 coding DNA: TGTGCCAGCAGCTTATATTCTGGGATTACGAACACCGGGGAGCTGTTTTTT. It yields the protein CASSLYSGITNTGELFF. J is TRBJ2-2 and V is TRBV7-6, with D unresolved. The V gene lost 2 bases and the J gene lost 0 bases, with 13 bases spanning the gap. The V gene's germline CDR1 is SGHVS and CDR2 FNYEAQ. The CDR3 covers 17 residues.

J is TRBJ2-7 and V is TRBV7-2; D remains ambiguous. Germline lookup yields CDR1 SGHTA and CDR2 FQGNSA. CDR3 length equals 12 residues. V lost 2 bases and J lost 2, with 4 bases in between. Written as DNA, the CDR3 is TGTGCCAGCAGCTTATGGACCTACGAGCAGTACTTC. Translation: CASSLWTYEQYF. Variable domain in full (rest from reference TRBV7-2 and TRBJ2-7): GAGVSQSPSNKVTEKGKDVELRCDPISGHTALYWYRQSLGQGLEFLIYFQGNSAPDKSGLPSDRFSAERTGGSVSTLTIQRTQQEDSAVYLCASSLWTYEQYFGPGTRLTVT.

The CDR3 nucleotides are TGTGCCAGCAGTCAAATTACAGGGACCTACGAGCAGTACTTC. It yields the protein CASSQITGTYEQYF. The chain combines TRBV27 with TRBJ2-7; D may be TRBD1 (6 bases). V lost 5 bases to trimming and J lost 2 bases, with 13 bases between them. This CDR3 has 14 residues. Germline loops: CDR1 MNHEY, CDR2 SMNVEV (reference sequence).

The CDR3 protein is CASSGVLAGGPGEQFF. The CDR3 DNA is TGTGCCAGCAGTGGGGTACTAGCGGGAGGGCCCGGTGAGCAGTTCTTC. The V and J genes are TRBV6-1 and TRBJ2-1; 13 bases map to TRBD2. The germline CDR1 and CDR2 sequences are MNHNS and SASEGT. Unmatched junction bases numbered 9, after V lost 4 bases and J lost 9 bases. This CDR3 spans 16 amino acids.

CDR3 in amino acids: CASSLGTGVGEQYF. The DNA of the CDR3 is TGTGCCAGCAGTTTAGGGACAGGGGTCGGGGAGCAGTACTTC. The rearrangement joins TRBV27 to TRBJ2-7; 10 bases agree with TRBD1. CDR1 is MNHEY and CDR2 is SMNVEV in the germline V gene (reference sequence). V was pared by 2 bases and J by 7 bases, with 5 bases of the junction left unmatched. The CDR3 length is 14 residues.

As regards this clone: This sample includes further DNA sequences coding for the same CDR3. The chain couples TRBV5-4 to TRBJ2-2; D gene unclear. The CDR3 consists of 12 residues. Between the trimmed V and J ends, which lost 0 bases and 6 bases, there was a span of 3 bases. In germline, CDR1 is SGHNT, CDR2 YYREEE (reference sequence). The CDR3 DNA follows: TGTGCCAGCAGCTTGGGTTCCGGGGAGCTGTTTTTT. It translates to CASSLGSGELFF.

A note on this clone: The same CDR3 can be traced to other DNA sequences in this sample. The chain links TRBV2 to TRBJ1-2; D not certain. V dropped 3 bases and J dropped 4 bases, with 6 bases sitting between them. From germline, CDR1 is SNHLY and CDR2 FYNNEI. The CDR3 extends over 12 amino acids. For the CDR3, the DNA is TGTGCCAGCAGTGACAGTCCCTATGGCTACACCTTC. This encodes CASSDSPYGYTF.

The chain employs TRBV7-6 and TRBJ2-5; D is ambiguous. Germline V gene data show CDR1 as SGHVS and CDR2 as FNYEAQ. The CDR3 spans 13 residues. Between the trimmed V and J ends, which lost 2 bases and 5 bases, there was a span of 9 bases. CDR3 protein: CASSLRLMETQYF. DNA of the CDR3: TGTGCCAGCAGCTTACGATTGATGGAGACCCAGTACTTC.

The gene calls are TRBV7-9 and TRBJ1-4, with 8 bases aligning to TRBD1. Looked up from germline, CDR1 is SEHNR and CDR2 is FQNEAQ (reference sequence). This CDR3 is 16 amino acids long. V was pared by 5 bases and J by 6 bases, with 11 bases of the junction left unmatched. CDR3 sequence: CASSLPQGARDEKLFF. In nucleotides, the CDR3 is TGTGCCAGCAGCCTCCCGCAGGGGGCGCGGGATGAAAAACTGTTTTTT.

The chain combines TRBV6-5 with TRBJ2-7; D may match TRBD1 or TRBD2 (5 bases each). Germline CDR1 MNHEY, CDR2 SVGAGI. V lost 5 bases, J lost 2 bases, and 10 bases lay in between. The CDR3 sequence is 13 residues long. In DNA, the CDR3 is TGTGCCAGCAGTCTCGGGGCGGCCTACGAGCAGTACTTC. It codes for CASSLGAAYEQYF.

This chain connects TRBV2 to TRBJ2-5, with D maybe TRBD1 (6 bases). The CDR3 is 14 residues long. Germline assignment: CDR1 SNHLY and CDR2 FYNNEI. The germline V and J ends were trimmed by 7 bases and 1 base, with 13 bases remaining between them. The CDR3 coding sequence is TGTGCCAGCACCCGTAGACAGGCCCAAGAGACCCAGTACTTC. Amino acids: CASTRRQAQETQYF.